Listed here is a single TCR beta chain. Its cognate antigen is unknown. The CDR3 end lies 3 residues beyond the end of the read and is filled in from the germline J gene. These data originate in a study of T cell clonality in common variable immunodeficiency. The CDR3 has 16 amino acids. Losses at the gene ends were 3 bases for V and 4 bases for J; bases not matched to a gene: 11. The germline gives CDR1 SGHRS, CDR2 YFSETQ. Reduced serum IgG, IgA and/or IgM plus specific antibody deficiency defined CVID. Study-level results: Reportedly, TCR beta sequences from common variable immunodeficiency showed fewer deletions and N-nucleotide insertions. CVID subjects showed higher TCRbeta clonality than healthy controls.

The protocol was immunoSEQ multiplex PCR, while the TCRdb copy is restricted to in-frame clones and leaves out a portion. The data show roughly 3,600 clones, with none appearing a single time. The rearrangement uses TRBV5-1 and TRBJ2-7, with TRBD1 identical over 9 bases. The sequenced material came from peripheral blood mononuclear cells. The receptor was isolated from a human donor with common variable immunodeficiency. CDR3 DNA (partial): TGCGCCAGCAGCTCCTCCTTCGGGACAGGGAGATACGAG. The encoded protein is CASSSSFGTGRYE. The whole CDR3 sequence is CASSSSFGTGRYEQYF. Using reference TRBV5-1 and TRBJ2-7 for the parts outside the CDR3, the full variable domain is KAGVTQTPRYLIKTRGQQVTLSCSPISGHRSVSWYQQTPGQGLQFLFEYFSETQRNKGNFPGRFSGRQFSNSRSEMNVSTLELGDSALYLCASSSSFGTGRYEQYFGPGTRLTVT.